What follows are 30 T cell receptor beta chains derived from one specimen sequenced in a study of CD8+ T cells in alopecia areata. It was cDNA, reverse transcribed from extracted RNA, that served as the sequencing template. Method: immunoSEQ multiplex PCR; TCRdb's copy keeps in-frame clones and lacks some. The table has about 160,000 clones, roughly 65% seen once. Regarding treatment: oral pan-JAK inhibitor, 5-10 mg twice daily. The sample here was CD4+ T cells sorted from blood, taken at week 4, from a patient treated with tofacitinib. These receptors all stem from a human donor with alopecia areata.

The CDR3 DNA reads TGTGCCTGGAGTAAGGGACTAGCGGGGGGGAATGAGCAGTTCTTC. This codes for CAWSKGLAGGNEQFF. This chain joins TRBV30 and TRBJ2-1, with 16 bases lining up with TRBD2. V shed 2 bases, J shed 7 bases, and the junction held 2 bases outside the gene matches. The CDR3 has 15 residues. Germline V gene data show CDR1 as GTSNPN and CDR2 as SVGIG (reference sequence). The full variable domain, completed using reference TRBV30 and TRBJ2-1, is SQTIHQWPATLVQPVGSPLSLECTVEGTSNPNLYWYRQAAGRGLQLLFYSVGIGQISSEVPQNLSASRPQDRQFILSSKKLLLSDSGFYLCAWSKGLAGGNEQFFGPGTRLTVL.

DNA of the CDR3: TGCAGCGCTGAGGGGCCTAACTATGGCTACACCTTC. Translating gives CSAEGPNYGYTF. The J gene is TRBJ1-2, the V gene TRBV29-1, with D possibly being TRBD1 (5 bases). Trimming removed 7 bases at V and 0 bases at J, with 9 bases between. CDR3 length: 12 residues. Germline CDR1 SQVTM, CDR2 ANQGSEA.

The V call is TRBV25-1, the J call TRBJ2-7; 7 bases line up with TRBD2. CDR1 MGHDK and CDR2 SYGVNS come from the germline V gene. J gave up 2 bases and V 4 bases, and 2 bases lay outside the gene matches. The CDR3 totals 13 residues. CDR3 residues: CASSGGGAYEQYF. DNA for the CDR3: TGTGCCAGCAGTGGTGGGGGGGCCTACGAGCAGTACTTC.

The chain uses TRBV7-2 and TRBJ1-5, with a weak D call TRBD1 (6 bases). The CDR3 has 13 amino acids. The V gene lost 5 bases and the J gene lost 4 bases, with 9 bases spanning the gap. The germline V gene encodes CDR1 SGHTA and CDR2 FQGNSA. CDR3 residues: CASSIRGNQPQHF. The CDR3 DNA sequence: TGTGCCAGCAGCATCAGGGGTAATCAGCCCCAGCATTTT.

This rearrangement joins TRBV4-1 to TRBJ2-1, with D perhaps given as TRBD1 or TRBD2 (6 bases each). V was cut by 6 bases and J by 0 bases, with 18 bases left in between. CDR1 and CDR2 from the germline V gene are MGHRA and YSYEKL. This CDR3 region has 17 residues. The CDR3, as DNA: TGCGCCAGCAGTCCCCTTATCGGGGGCCACTCCTACAATGAGCAGTTCTTC. It specifies CASSPLIGGHSYNEQFF.

This rearrangement joins TRBV10-3 to TRBJ2-2, with TRBD2 matching over 7 bases. Germline CDR1 reads ENHRY; CDR2 reads SYGVKD. The CDR3 sequence is 13 residues long. V lost 8 bases to trimming and J lost 4 bases; unmatched junction nucleotides: 4. CDR3 sequence reads: CAIGAGATGELFF. As DNA, the CDR3 is TGTGCCATCGGGGCGGGAGCCACCGGGGAGCTGTTTTTT.

The chain employs TRBV30 and TRBJ1-2, with D perhaps TRBD1 (5 bases). V lost 2 bases to trimming and J lost 8 bases, with 27 bases between them. Germline V gene lookup returns CDR1 GTSNPN and CDR2 SVGIG (reference sequence). This CDR3 is built from 17 residues. CDR3 residues: CAWSHPGLPRGDVGYTF. In nucleotides, the CDR3 is TGTGCCTGGAGTCACCCGGGCCTCCCACGGGGCGACGTCGGCTACACCTTC.

In its sample, this clone was seen a few times. The rearrangement uses TRBV29-1 and TRBJ2-2; D uncertain. Germline CDR1 reads SQVTM; CDR2 reads ANQGSEA. The CDR3 has 13 amino acids. The V and J ends lost 5 bases and 2 bases respectively, with 9 bases between them. The CDR3: CSVSSVNTGELFF. CDR3 sequence (DNA): TGCAGCGTTTCCTCGGTTAACACCGGGGAGCTGTTTTTT.

This clone was detected only a few times. The chain recombines TRBV5-1 with TRBJ2-5, with TRBD1 identical over 7 bases. This CDR3 has 16 residues. Germline CDR1 SGHRS, CDR2 YFSETQ. The trim removed 4 bases at V and 4 bases at J, leaving 13 bases unmatched. The CDR3 loop is CASSTGQNGIGETQYF. CDR3 DNA sequence: TGCGCCAGCAGCACGGGACAGAATGGAATTGGAGAGACCCAGTACTTC.

The CDR3 region has the DNA TGTGCCAGCAGTTTCATAGCGGGGTCCCACAATGAGCAGTTCTTC. Protein product: CASSFIAGSHNEQFF. The chain carries TRBV6-5 and TRBJ2-1, with TRBD2 matching 8 bases. The CDR3 is made up of 15 amino acids. Germline lookup yields CDR1 MNHEY and CDR2 SVGAGI. V lost 4 bases to trimming and J lost 5 bases; unmatched junction nucleotides: 7.

This clone has a handful of counts. The chain is built from TRBV5-8 and TRBJ2-1; the D gene could be TRBD1 or TRBD2 (5 bases each). The CDR3 covers 15 residues. The germline gives CDR1 SGHTS, CDR2 YDEGEE. Trimming shortened V by 3 bases and J by 0 bases, and 10 bases separated the two germline ends. CDR3 region: CASSSWGSSYNEQFF. The CDR3 DNA reads as TGTGCCAGCAGCTCCTGGGGGAGCTCCTACAATGAGCAGTTCTTC. The full variable domain, with the rest looked up from reference TRBV5-8 and TRBJ2-1, is EAGVTQSPTHLIKTRGQQATLRCSPISGHTSVYWYQQALGLGLQFLLWYDEGEERNRGNFPPRFSGRQFPNYSSELNVNALELEDSALYLCASSSWGSSYNEQFFGPGTRLTVL.

The CDR3 coding sequence is TGCAGCGCCCGGTGGGGTTACGAGCAGTACTTC. Amino acid sequence: CSARWGYEQYF. The chain links TRBV29-1 to TRBJ2-7; D is unclear. V lost 7 bases, J lost 4 bases, and 11 bases lay in between. The CDR3 runs 11 residues. The V gene's germline CDR1 is SQVTM and CDR2 ANQGSEA.

This clone was seen more than once but under ten times. The junction does not match germline at one end; this may be a read error. The chain couples TRBV7-7 to TRBJ2-1; TRBD1 or TRBD2 may be the D gene (6 bases each). From germline, CDR1 is SSHAT and CDR2 FNYEAQ (reference sequence). This CDR3 contains 13 residues. CDR3 bases: TGTGCTAGCAGCTTAGGAGGGGGAAATGAGCAGTTCTTC. Protein product: CASSLGGGNEQFF.

J is TRBJ2-2 and V is TRBV29-1; 13 bases line up with TRBD2. There are 15 residues in the CDR3. Germline-derived CDR1 and CDR2 are SQVTM and ANQGSEA. V lost 6 bases, J lost 5 bases, and 6 bases stayed unmatched. The CDR3 loop reads CSVMGLAGLTGELFF. As DNA, the CDR3 is TGCAGCGTGATGGGACTAGCGGGGTTAACCGGGGAGCTGTTTTTT.

J is TRBJ2-7 and V is TRBV9; the match to TRBD2 covers 13 bases. Germline-derived CDR1 and CDR2 are SGDLS and YYNGEE. The length of the CDR3 is 15 residues. V was pared by 2 bases and J by 5 bases, with 4 bases of the junction left unmatched. The CDR3 DNA sequence: TGTGCCAGCAGCGTGACCGGGACTAGCGGGAACGAGCAGTACTTC. Amino acid sequence: CASSVTGTSGNEQYF.

This rearrangement joins TRBV6-5 to TRBJ1-2; tentatively, D is TRBD1 (5 bases). This CDR3 comprises 13 residues. Germline lookup yields CDR1 MNHEY and CDR2 SVGAGI. Trimming took off 6 bases at V and 3 bases at J, with 11 bases between the two ends. CDR3: CASRLGTDYGYTF. The CDR3 nucleotides read TGTGCCAGCAGGCTCGGGACGGACTATGGCTACACCTTC.

This clone was picked up one time. The genes are TRBV6-6 and TRBJ1-2; D not resolved. CDR1 and CDR2 (germline): MNHNY, SVGAGI (reference sequence). CDR3 length equals 12 residues. V lost 5 bases to trimming and J lost 5 bases, with 9 bases between them. The CDR3 nucleotides are TGTGCCAGCAGTGAGGACTCGTATGGCTACACCTTC. It yields the protein CASSEDSYGYTF.

The genes are TRBV19 and TRBJ1-2; 7 bases are a match to TRBD1. Germline V CDR1 and CDR2: LNHDA, SQIVND (reference sequence). This CDR3 is 14 amino acids long. Germline trimming cut 3 bases from V and 4 bases from J; bases unmatched to any gene: 5. Here the CDR3 reads CASSIIRDSYGYTF. The CDR3 DNA is TGTGCCAGTAGTATTATTCGGGACAGCTATGGCTACACCTTC.

V and J are TRBV7-2 and TRBJ1-5; D is perhaps TRBD1 (6 bases). Trimming took off 6 bases at V and 7 bases at J, with 10 bases between the two ends. Looked up from germline, CDR1 is SGHTA and CDR2 is FQGNSA. CDR3 length: 12 amino acids. DNA for the CDR3: TGTGCCAGCAGACAGGGTGGACAGCCCCAGCATTTT. Translated: CASRQGGQPQHF.

With respect to this clone: The same CDR3 arises from other DNA sequences in this sample as well. This chain connects TRBV30 to TRBJ1-5; maybe TRBD1 (5 bases). CDR1 and CDR2 from the germline V gene are GTSNPN and SVGIG (reference sequence). V was pared by 1 base and J by 2 bases, with 6 bases between. The CDR3 has 13 amino acids. CDR3 in amino acids: CAWSGGGNQPQHF. For the CDR3, the DNA is TGTGCCTGGAGTGGGGGGGGCAATCAGCCCCAGCATTTT.

The chain employs TRBV27 and TRBJ2-7; D is undetermined. This CDR3 contains 13 residues. The V end was cut by 4 bases, the J end by 3 bases, with 10 bases between. Germline V gene sequence: CDR1 MNHEY, CDR2 SMNVEV (reference sequence). The CDR3 loop is CASSYRGGYEQYF. The CDR3 nucleotides are TGTGCCAGCAGTTACCGAGGTGGCTACGAGCAGTACTTC.

In regard to this clone: The sample carries other DNA sequences with the same CDR3. This chain joins TRBV25-1 and TRBJ1-1; D gene unclear. Trimming removed 5 bases from V and 2 bases from J, with 3 bases in between. Germline V CDR1 and CDR2: MGHDK, SYGVNS. CDR3 length: 11 amino acids. The CDR3 loop is CASSKNTEAFF. The CDR3 DNA is TGTGCCAGCAGTAAAAACACTGAAGCTTTCTTT.

The rearrangement uses TRBV29-1 and TRBJ2-5, with D maybe TRBD2 (5 bases). The CDR3 consists of 12 residues. CDR1 SQVTM and CDR2 ANQGSEA come from the germline V gene. The V end was cut by 6 bases, the J end by 2 bases, with 10 bases between. CDR3 DNA: TGCAGCGTGAGCCCGGGACAAGAGACCCAGTACTTC. Its protein product is CSVSPGQETQYF.

The chain uses TRBV4-2 and TRBJ1-1; unclear D gene. Per the germline V gene, CDR1 is LGHNA and CDR2 is YNFKEQ. The CDR3 runs 13 residues. The germline V and J ends were trimmed by 0 bases and 0 bases, with 2 bases remaining between them. The CDR3 DNA reads TGTGCCAGCAGCCAAGAAATGAACACTGAAGCTTTCTTT. Its protein is CASSQEMNTEAFF.

V usage is TRBV13 and J usage is TRBJ2-2, with a weak D call TRBD1 (7 bases). V was trimmed by 5 bases and J by 1 base, leaving 14 bases between them. CDR3 length equals 16 residues. Germline lookup yields CDR1 PRHDT and CDR2 FYEKMQ (reference sequence). The CDR3, as DNA: TGTGCCAGCAGCATGATGCGGGACAGGAACACCGGGGAGCTGTTTTTT. It is translated as CASSMMRDRNTGELFF.

This clone was picked up a small number of times. V and J are TRBV10-3 and TRBJ2-5, with unresolved D. The CDR3 is 15 residues long. V shed 8 bases and J shed 2 bases, with 18 bases lying between them. CDR1 is ENHRY, CDR2 SYGVKD, per germline. The CDR3 spells CAIANQDSQQETQYF. The CDR3 DNA sequence: TGTGCCATCGCAAACCAAGATAGCCAACAAGAGACCCAGTACTTC.

The rearrangement links TRBV5-1 to TRBJ2-7, with 11 bases lining up with TRBD1. The germline V gene has CDR1 SGHRS and CDR2 YFSETQ. Unmatched junction bases numbered 8, after V lost 4 bases and J lost 5 bases. CDR3 length equals 15 residues. For the CDR3, the DNA is TGCGCCAGCAGCCCCGGACAGGGGGCTTACGACGAGCAGTACTTC. Its translation: CASSPGQGAYDEQYF.

This clone was recorded a few times. The chain employs TRBV5-8 and TRBJ2-2; 10 bases are shared with TRBD2. The germline V gene encodes CDR1 SGHTS and CDR2 YDEGEE. V lost 2 bases to trimming and J lost 6 bases; unmatched junction nucleotides: 4. CDR3 length: 15 amino acids. In DNA, the CDR3 is TGTGCCAGCAGCTTAGCGGGGGGGACCGCCGGGGAGCTGTTTTTT. It codes for CASSLAGGTAGELFF.

The sample holds a few counts of this clone. The V call is TRBV7-9, the J call TRBJ2-5; weak D call: TRBD1 (5 bases). V was clipped by 6 bases and J by 5 bases, with 16 bases between them. CDR3 size: 14 residues. In germline, CDR1 is SEHNR, CDR2 FQNEAQ (reference sequence). The CDR3 region is CASSSQVSGETQYF. CDR3 sequence (DNA): TGTGCCAGCAGTTCACAGGTTTCTGGGGAGACCCAGTACTTC.

This clone was observed a few times. The chain couples TRBV19 to TRBJ1-1; D not resolved. The CDR3 has 13 residues. V was pared by 8 bases and J by 5 bases, with 15 bases between. Per the germline V gene, CDR1 is LNHDA and CDR2 is SQIVND (reference sequence). As DNA, the CDR3 is TGTGCCAGTTCAGCAAAAGTGAGGACTGAAGCTTTCTTT. Translated, it gives CASSAKVRTEAFF.